These 25 T cell receptor beta chains came from one sample sequenced in a study of T cell responses to AZD1222 COVID-19 vaccine. Assay used: immunoSEQ multiplex PCR; TCRdb lists only in-frame clones, some missing. The profile covers roughly 84,000 clones, with approximately 88% appearing a single time and 9.5% to 13% taken by the ten largest. The sample here was peripheral blood, taken 28 days after the second AZD1222 dose. The receptors stem from an adult who received the AZD1222 COVID-19 vaccine.

In its sample, this clone was seen once. The V and J genes are TRBV4-2 and TRBJ1-5, with a tentative D call TRBD1 (5 bases). Trimming shortened V by 1 base and J by 9 bases, and 7 bases separated the two germline ends. The CDR3 is 12 residues long. CDR1 and CDR2 from the germline V gene are LGHNA and YNFKEQ. The CDR3 loop reads CASSQGDRPQHF. The CDR3 DNA follows: TGTGCCAGCAGCCAAGGGGACCGGCCCCAGCATTTT.

The V call is TRBV2, the J call TRBJ2-7; 9 bases line up with TRBD1. Germline CDR1 and CDR2: SNHLY and FYNNEI. The J segment lost 5 bases and the V segment lost 9 bases, leaving 5 bases of the junction unmatched. This CDR3 is built from 12 residues. The CDR3 is CASETGGHEQYF. CDR3 DNA: TGTGCCAGTGAGACAGGGGGTCACGAGCAGTACTTC.

This clone was seen a single time. This chain uses TRBV24-1 with TRBJ2-5; D uncertain. The germline CDR1 and CDR2 sequences are KGHDR and SFDVKD. This CDR3 has 12 amino acids. Trimming took 9 bases from V and 2 from J, leaving 9 bases between them. The CDR3 sequence: CATGQTQETQYF. The CDR3 nucleotides are TGTGCCACCGGGCAGACTCAAGAGACCCAGTACTTC.

The table lists this clone with a count of one. The V gene is TRBV10-3, the J gene TRBJ2-7, with a weak D call TRBD2 (5 bases). V was pared by 10 bases and J by 1 base, with 11 bases between. The CDR3 runs to 12 residues. Germline CDR1 and CDR2: ENHRY and SYGVKD. CDR3 region: CASAGVSYEQYF. CDR3 sequence (DNA): TGTGCCAGCGCCGGGGTTTCCTACGAGCAGTACTTC.

V gene TRBV19 combines with J gene TRBJ1-6; 9 nucleotides line up with TRBD1. V gave up 5 bases and J gave up 9 bases; unmatched junction bases: 8. Per germline, CDR1 LNHDA and CDR2 SQIVND (reference sequence). This CDR3 comprises 15 residues. CDR3 amino acids: CASSRSGTGSSPLHF. Written as DNA, the CDR3 is TGTGCCAGTAGTCGTTCCGGGACAGGGAGTTCACCCCTCCACTTT.

The rearrangement joins TRBV5-1 to TRBJ1-4, with 9 nucleotides matching TRBD1. V lost 0 bases to trimming and J lost 6 bases; unmatched junction nucleotides: 6. Per germline, CDR1 SGHRS and CDR2 YFSETQ. CDR3 length: 16 residues. The CDR3 region has the DNA TGCGCCAGCAGCTTGGGGACAGGGGATTTCGATGAAAAACTGTTTTTT. This gives the protein CASSLGTGDFDEKLFF.

The chain has TRBV19 and TRBJ1-4, with TRBD1 matching 7 bases. V lost 5 bases and J lost 2; bases outside the gene matches: 5. The germline CDR1 and CDR2 sequences are LNHDA and SQIVND (reference sequence). The CDR3 sequence is 15 residues long. The CDR3 DNA sequence: TGTGCCAGTAGTCTCAACAGGGGTACTAATGAAAAACTGTTTTTT. Its translation: CASSLNRGTNEKLFF. Supplemented by reference TRBV19 and TRBJ1-4, the full variable domain reads DGGITQSPKYLFRKEGQNVTLSCEQNLNHDAMYWYRQDPGQGLRLIYYSQIVNDFQKGDIAEGYSVSREKKESFPLTVTSAQKNPTAFYLCASSLNRGTNEKLFFGSGTQLSVL.

The chain joins TRBV28 to TRBJ2-5, with no clear D. This CDR3 is 15 amino acids long. V dropped 5 bases and J dropped 0 bases, with 13 bases sitting between them. Germline values: CDR1 MDHEN, CDR2 SYDVKM. Here the CDR3 DNA reads TGTGCCAGCAGTCCTGGACGTGCGTACCAAGAGACCCAGTACTTC. Translation: CASSPGRAYQETQYF.

The CDR3 DNA sequence: TGTGCCAGCTGGACAGAGACTAACACTGAAGCTTTCTTT. It translates to CASWTETNTEAFF. The rearrangement uses TRBV2 and TRBJ1-1; weak D call: TRBD1 (6 bases). CDR1 SNHLY and CDR2 FYNNEI come from the germline V gene. V was shortened by 8 bases and J by 2 bases, with 12 bases between the two germline ends. The CDR3 loop spans 13 amino acids.

On this clone: Other DNA sequences in the sample encode the same CDR3. The chain employs TRBV6-5 and TRBJ2-2, with unresolved D. With 1 base removed from V and 5 bases from J, the gap between germline ends came to 5 bases. The CDR3 consists of 13 residues. In germline, CDR1 is MNHEY, CDR2 SVGAGI. The CDR3 loop is CASSYLGTGELFF. In DNA form, the CDR3 reads TGTGCCAGCAGTTACTTAGGGACCGGGGAGCTGTTTTTT.

V gene TRBV27 combines with J gene TRBJ2-5, with a weak D call TRBD2 (5 bases). CDR1 MNHEY and CDR2 SMNVEV come from the germline V gene (reference sequence). The CDR3 is 13 amino acids. V was pared by 10 bases and J by 3 bases, with 15 bases between. The CDR3 DNA sequence: TGTGCCACACGGACGGACTTAGAAGAGACCCAGTACTTC. Protein sequence: CATRTDLEETQYF.

CDR3 DNA sequence: TGTGCCAGCAGCCAAGATGGGTGCGGGGAGGGGGTAAGGTCACCCCTCCACTTT. It yields the protein CASSQDGCGEGVRSPLHF. This rearrangement joins TRBV3-1 (or the pseudogene TRBV3-2) to TRBJ1-6; possible D gene TRBD1, 6 bases. The CDR3 is 18 residues long. With 0 bases removed from V and 10 bases from J, the gap between germline ends came to 22 bases. Germline V CDR1 and CDR2: LGHDT, YNNKEL (reference sequence).

On this clone itself: Other DNA sequences within the sample encode an identical CDR3. The chain uses TRBV19 and TRBJ1-5, with unresolved D. Germline V lookup: CDR1 LNHDA, CDR2 SQIVND (reference sequence). Trimming stripped 1 base from V and 1 base from J, with 8 bases between. CDR3 length: 15 amino acids. CDR3 in amino acids: CASSIGGGSNQPQHF. The CDR3 DNA sequence: TGTGCCAGTAGTATAGGAGGAGGGAGCAATCAGCCCCAGCATTTT.

The chain combines TRBV6-5 with TRBJ2-6; D is perhaps TRBD1 (5 bases). Germline V lookup: CDR1 MNHEY, CDR2 SVGAGI. V lost 6 bases and J lost 2, with 11 bases in between. The CDR3 spans 15 residues. The CDR3 protein is CASSLLRAGANVLTF. In DNA form, the CDR3 reads TGTGCCAGCAGCTTACTCAGGGCTGGGGCCAACGTCCTGACTTTC.

This rearrangement joins TRBV7-2 to TRBJ2-7; possible D gene TRBD1, 6 bases. This CDR3 spans 13 amino acids. Germline V lookup: CDR1 SGHTA, CDR2 FQGNSA. V lost 4 bases and J 8 bases, leaving 15 bases between the germline ends. The CDR3 DNA reads TGTGCCAGCAGCTGGGGGACACTAAACCAGCAGTACTTC. Amino acids: CASSWGTLNQQYF.

Turning to this clone: Different DNA sequences within this sample yield the same CDR3. The chain recombines TRBV5-1 with TRBJ2-5; 7 nucleotides align to TRBD2. V was pared by 1 base and J by 5 bases, with 8 bases of the junction left unmatched. Germline CDR1 is SGHRS and CDR2 is YFSETQ. This CDR3 region has 15 residues. CDR3 loop: CASSLWRGSEETQYF. Here the CDR3 DNA reads TGCGCCAGCAGCTTGTGGCGGGGGAGCGAGGAGACCCAGTACTTC.

Of note for this clone: The junction differs from germline at one of its ends, possibly a read error. CDR3 loop: CASSLGTSGGNYEQYF. In DNA, the CDR3 is TGTGCCAGCAGCCTAGGGACTAGCGGGGGAAATTACGAGCAGTACTTC. The rearrangement links TRBV13 to TRBJ2-7; TRBD2 matches at 14 bases. The length of the CDR3 is 16 residues. In germline, CDR1 is PRHDT, CDR2 FYEKMQ (reference sequence). Based on the CDR3 plus reference TRBV13 and TRBJ2-7, the full variable domain is AAGVIQSPRHLIKEKRETATLKCYPIPRHDTVYWYQQGPGQDPQFLISFYEKMQSDKGSIPDRFSAQQFSDYHSELNMSSLELGDSALYFCASSLGTSGGNYEQYFGPGTRLTVT.

This chain links TRBV5-3 with TRBJ2-7; tentatively, D is TRBD2 (6 bases). TRBV5-3 is flagged as an ORF with uncertain function. This CDR3 has 15 residues. The V end lost 0 bases, the J end lost 6 bases, and 16 bases lay between the germline ends. The CDR3 DNA reads as TGTGCCAGAAGCTTGGCCGGGACTTCAACCGGCGAGCAGTACTTC. This translates into CARSLAGTSTGEQYF.

The V gene is TRBV5-1, the J gene TRBJ2-6; 9 nucleotides line up with TRBD1. The V segment lost 4 bases and the J segment 2 bases; nucleotides outside the gene matches: 7. The CDR3 contains 17 residues. CDR1 SGHRS and CDR2 YFSETQ come from the germline V gene. CDR3 sequence reads: CASSGGTGFTGANVLTF. CDR3 sequence (DNA): TGCGCCAGCAGCGGGGGGACAGGGTTCACTGGGGCCAACGTCCTGACTTTC.

V gene TRBV19 combines with J gene TRBJ1-1, with a weak D call TRBD1 (5 bases). The ends were cut back, 3 bases at V and 1 base at J, with 9 bases in the middle. CDR1 LNHDA and CDR2 SQIVND come from the germline V gene (reference sequence). The CDR3 consists of 14 residues. The CDR3 nucleotides read TGTGCCAGTAGTATCGGCAGGGAGAACACTGAAGCTTTCTTT. Its protein product is CASSIGRENTEAFF. The variable domain in full, with the rest retrieved from reference TRBV19 and TRBJ1-1, is DGGITQSPKYLFRKEGQNVTLSCEQNLNHDAMYWYRQDPGQGLRLIYYSQIVNDFQKGDIAEGYSVSREKKESFPLTVTSAQKNPTAFYLCASSIGRENTEAFFGQGTRLTVV.

The chain combines TRBV4-1 with TRBJ2-5; D is possibly TRBD2 (5 bases). The germline V gene encodes CDR1 MGHRA and CDR2 YSYEKL. With 4 bases removed from V and 3 bases from J, the gap between germline ends came to 9 bases. The CDR3 has 13 residues. The CDR3 DNA reads TGCGCCAGCAGCCTAGCGATTAAAGAGACCCAGTACTTC. Protein product: CASSLAIKETQYF.

J is TRBJ2-1 and V is TRBV9, with TRBD2 identical over 7 bases. Germline V gives CDR1 SGDLS, CDR2 YYNGEE. J was trimmed by 0 bases and V by 4 bases; bases with no gene match: 7. This CDR3 comprises 16 residues. The CDR3 loop reads CASSLGGMSSYNEQFF. CDR3 in DNA: TGTGCCAGCAGCCTGGGGGGGATGAGCTCCTACAATGAGCAGTTCTTC.

The chain carries TRBV7-3 and TRBJ2-1, with 9 bases fitting TRBD1. Germline CDR1 is SGHTA and CDR2 is FQGTGA. The CDR3 sequence is 15 residues long. Germline trimming cut 5 bases from V and 4 bases from J; bases unmatched to any gene: 6. CDR3 amino acids: CASSPGQGGYNEQFF. CDR3 coding DNA: TGTGCCAGCAGCCCGGGACAGGGAGGGTACAATGAGCAGTTCTTC.

V gene TRBV19 combines with J gene TRBJ2-3, with 9 bases identical to TRBD2. Looked up from germline, CDR1 is LNHDA and CDR2 is SQIVND (reference sequence). CDR3 length equals 15 residues. J gave up 1 base and V 4 bases, and 3 bases lay outside the gene matches. CDR3 in amino acids: CASSNLAGRTDTQYF. For the CDR3, the DNA is TGTGCCAGTAGTAATCTAGCGGGGCGCACAGATACGCAGTATTTT.

This chain links TRBV6-5 with TRBJ2-7; TRBD1 matches 9 bases. The CDR3 is 15 amino acids. CDR1 MNHEY and CDR2 SVGAGI come from the germline V gene. The V segment lost 5 bases and the J segment 6 bases; nucleotides outside the gene matches: 11. The CDR3 DNA follows: TGTGCCAGCAGTCGCCGGGGATTGACAGGGGGCGAGCAGTACTTC. It encodes CASSRRGLTGGEQYF.